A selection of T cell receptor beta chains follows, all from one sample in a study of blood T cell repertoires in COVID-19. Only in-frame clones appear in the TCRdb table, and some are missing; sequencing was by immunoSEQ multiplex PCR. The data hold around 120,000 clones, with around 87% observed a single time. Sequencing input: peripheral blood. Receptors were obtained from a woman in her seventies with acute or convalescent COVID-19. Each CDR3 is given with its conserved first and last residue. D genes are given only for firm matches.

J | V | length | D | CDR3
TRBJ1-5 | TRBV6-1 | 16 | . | CASSEQGLLGNQPQHF
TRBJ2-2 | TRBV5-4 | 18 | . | CASSFSHGTTINTGELFF
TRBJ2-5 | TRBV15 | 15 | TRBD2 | CATSRGLAGGVTQYF
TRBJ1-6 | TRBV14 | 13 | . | CASSPRTNSPLHF
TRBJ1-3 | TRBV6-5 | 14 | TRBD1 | CASSSGQEGNTIYF
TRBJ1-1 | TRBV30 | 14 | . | CAWSGGQLRIEAFF
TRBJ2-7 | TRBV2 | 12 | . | CASSLSSYEQYF
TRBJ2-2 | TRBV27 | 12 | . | CASRRAAGELFF
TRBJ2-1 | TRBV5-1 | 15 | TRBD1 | CASSRQGDTYNEQFF
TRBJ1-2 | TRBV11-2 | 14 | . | CASSPEEGSYGYTF
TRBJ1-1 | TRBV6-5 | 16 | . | CASSYSSAKLNTEAFF
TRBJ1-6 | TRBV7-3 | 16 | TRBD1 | CASSLTGQGFNSPLHF
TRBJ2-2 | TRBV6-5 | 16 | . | CASSYSSDTFTGELFF
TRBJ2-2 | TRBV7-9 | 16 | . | CASSFPRGANTGELFF
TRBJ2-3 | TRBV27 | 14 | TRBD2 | CASSLLAATDTQYF
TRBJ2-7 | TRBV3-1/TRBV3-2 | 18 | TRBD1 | CASSQELLRDRNSYEQYF
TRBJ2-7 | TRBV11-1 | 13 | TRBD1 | CASSLGTGDEQYF
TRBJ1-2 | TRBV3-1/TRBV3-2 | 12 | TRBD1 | CASSQRQGGYTF
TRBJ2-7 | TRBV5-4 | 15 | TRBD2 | CASSTTSGDAYEQYF
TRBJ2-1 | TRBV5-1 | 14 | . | CASSLPGPSNEQFF
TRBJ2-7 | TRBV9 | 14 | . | CASSYGDSTYEQYF
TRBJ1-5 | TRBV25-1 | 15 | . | CASSDPGTGNQPQHF
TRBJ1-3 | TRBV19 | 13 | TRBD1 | CASKGTVGNTIYF
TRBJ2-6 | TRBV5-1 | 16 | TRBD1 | CASSVLQGAGANVLTF
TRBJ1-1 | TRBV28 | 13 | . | CASSLSGDTEAFF
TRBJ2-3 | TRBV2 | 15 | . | CASGGATTSTDTQYF
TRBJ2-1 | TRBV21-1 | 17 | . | CASSKSGDGSSYNEQFF
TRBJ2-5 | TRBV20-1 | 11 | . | CSARAQETQYF
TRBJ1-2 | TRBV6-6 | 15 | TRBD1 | CASSAATGLSYGYTF
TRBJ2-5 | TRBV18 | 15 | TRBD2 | CASSRLAGDQETQYF
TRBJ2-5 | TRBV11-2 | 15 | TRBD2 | CASSPRRGVQDTQYF
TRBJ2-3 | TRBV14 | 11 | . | CASSHADTQYF
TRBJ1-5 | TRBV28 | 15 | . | CASTPGSNSNQPQHF
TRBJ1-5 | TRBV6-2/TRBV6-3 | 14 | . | CASSYLRANQPQHF